These 29 T cell receptor beta chains originate from one sample sequenced in a study of T cells in Graves' hyperthyroidism and ophthalmopathy. Template material for amplifying TCR beta CDR3 regions consisted of RNA transcripts. During a first-round RT-PCR of the TCR CDR3, the HTBI primer set was used. Using its own MiXCR run on the multiplex PCR reads, TCRdb lists one record per CDR3 protein. The top ten clones hold approximately 57% of a sample with under 350,000 distinct CDR3 sequences, about 15% of them seen once. The source material was blood. Every receptor here comes from a woman aged 55-70 years with Graves' ophthalmopathy.

This clonotype came up many times. The chain has TRBV27 and TRBJ1-2, with 7 bases lining up with TRBD1. Germline assignment: CDR1 MNHEY and CDR2 SMNVEV (reference sequence). The CDR3 has 13 residues. With V trimmed by 7 bases and J by 3 bases, 5 bases remained unmatched. The CDR3 DNA follows: TGTGCCAGCACCCGACAGGGACACTATGGCTACACCTTC. This gives the protein CASTRQGHYGYTF.

In this sample, this clonotype turned up a few times. The chain is built from TRBV6-2 or TRBV6-3 and TRBJ2-7; D unresolved. Germline V gene data show CDR1 as MNHEY and CDR2 as SVGEGT. V lost 3 bases to trimming and J lost 2 bases, with 5 bases between them. The CDR3 runs 12 residues. CDR3 DNA sequence: TGTGCCAGCAGTTATAGTCCCTACGAGCAGTACTTC. As protein: CASSYSPYEQYF.

This chain links TRBV28 with TRBJ2-3; D remains ambiguous. Germline CDR1 MDHEN, CDR2 SYDVKM. The CDR3 covers 11 residues. Trimming cost V 7 bases and J 3 bases, with 5 bases left between them. The CDR3 is CASTKTDTQYF. CDR3 coding DNA: TGTGCCAGCACGAAGACAGATACGCAGTATTTT.

This chain joins TRBV14 and TRBJ2-4; TRBD1 is a possible D gene (6 bases). CDR1 SGHDN and CDR2 FVKESK come from the germline V gene. The CDR3 runs to 16 residues. The V end lost 3 bases, the J end lost 7 bases, and 19 bases lay between the germline ends. The CDR3 DNA reads as TGTGCCAGCAGCCACGCGAGGGGGAAGGAGAGGAACATTCAGTACTTC. Translated: CASSHARGKERNIQYF.

The V call is TRBV25-1, the J call TRBJ2-1; D is ambiguous. Per the germline V gene, CDR1 is MGHDK and CDR2 is SYGVNS. The CDR3 has 18 amino acids. The germline V and J ends were trimmed by 6 bases and 0 bases, with 21 bases remaining between them. The CDR3 region has the DNA TGTGCCAGCAGGGGCCCCGACGGCAGGCGCAGCTCCTACAATGAGCAGTTCTTC. Translated: CASRGPDGRRSSYNEQFF.

The V and J genes are TRBV29-1 and TRBJ1-6, with no clear D. Germline values: CDR1 SQVTM, CDR2 ANQGSEA. V lost 4 bases to trimming and J lost 11 bases, with 18 bases between them. The CDR3 sequence is 14 residues long. The CDR3 loop is CSVGLAGSGAPLHF. For the CDR3, the DNA is TGCAGCGTTGGTCTTGCGGGGAGCGGGGCACCCCTCCACTTT.

Ten or more counts support this clonotype. The chain combines TRBV20-1 with TRBJ2-7; possible D gene TRBD2, 5 bases. The CDR3 extends over 14 amino acids. V dropped 3 bases and J dropped 0 bases, with 12 bases sitting between them. Looked up from germline, CDR1 is DFQATT and CDR2 is SNEGSKA (reference sequence). The CDR3, as DNA: TGCAGTGCTAGGGGAAGGGAGAGCTCCTACGAGCAGTACTTC. Protein: CSARGRESSYEQYF.

In its sample, this clonotype was seen many times. The chain links TRBV28 to TRBJ1-1; D gene uncertain. CDR3 length: 11 residues. Germline CDR1 MDHEN, CDR2 SYDVKM. Trimming shortened V by 2 bases and J by 5 bases, and 3 bases separated the two germline ends. CDR3 residues: CASSLTTEAFF. In DNA, the CDR3 is TGTGCCAGCAGTTTAACGACTGAAGCTTTCTTT.

This clonotype was seen repeatedly, ten times or more. This sequence joins TRBV5-1 and TRBJ2-5, with D unresolved. V was trimmed by 0 bases and J by 1 base, leaving 1 base between them. The germline V gene encodes CDR1 SGHRS and CDR2 YFSETQ. The CDR3 is 12 residues long. For the CDR3, the DNA is TGCGCCAGCAGCTTGGTCCAAGAGACCCAGTACTTC. Protein product: CASSLVQETQYF.

This clonotype came up many times. The CDR3 loop is CASSSEGGDTEAFF. The CDR3 DNA reads as TGTGCCAGCAGCTCTGAGGGCGGGGACACTGAAGCTTTCTTT. The chain employs TRBV6-1 and TRBJ1-1; unclear D gene. Trimming pared 6 bases from V and 3 bases from J, leaving 14 bases between. CDR3 length: 14 residues. Germline assignment: CDR1 MNHNS and CDR2 SASEGT.

This clonotype was counted at least ten times. The chain is built from TRBV20-1 and TRBJ2-7; TRBD2 matches 9 bases. The germline CDR1 and CDR2 sequences are DFQATT and SNEGSKA (reference sequence). V shed 2 bases, J shed 2 bases, and the junction held 4 bases outside the gene matches. The CDR3 length is 14 residues. CDR3 sequence reads: CSARWASGAYEQYF. CDR3 DNA sequence: TGCAGTGCTAGATGGGCTAGCGGGGCCTACGAGCAGTACTTC.

This clonotype has ten or more counts. The CDR3 sequence is CASRTGTQQPQHF. CDR3 bases: TGTGCCAGCAGGACAGGGACCCAGCAGCCCCAGCATTTT. The V gene is TRBV28, the J gene TRBJ1-5; 7 bases are shared with TRBD1. Germline CDR1 reads MDHEN; CDR2 reads SYDVKM. The CDR3 is 13 residues long. Trimming at V came to 6 bases and at J to 7 bases, leaving 6 bases not matched to a gene.

This clonotype was recorded at least ten times. The genes are TRBV18 and TRBJ2-3; 7 nucleotides match TRBD1. V was clipped by 2 bases and J by 9 bases; unmatched bases: 8. The CDR3 is made up of 14 amino acids. Germline CDR1 reads KGHSH; CDR2 reads LQKENI. The CDR3 nucleotides read TGTGCCAGCTCACCAATGGGACAGTCGGAGACGCAGTATTTT. Translation gives CASSPMGQSETQYF. Supplemented by reference TRBV18 and TRBJ2-3, the full variable domain reads NAGVMQNPRHLVRRRGQEARLRCSPMKGHSHVYWYRQLPEEGLKFMVYLQKENIIDESGMPKERFSAEFPKEGPSILRIQQVVRGDSAAYFCASSPMGQSETQYFGPGTRLTVL.

This clonotype was picked up one time. One end of the junction fails to match germline, which may point to a read error. The chain links TRBV12-3 or TRBV12-4 to TRBJ2-7; TRBD2 matches at 7 bases. The CDR3 has 15 residues. The chain's CDR3 is CASSLVLTGGYEQYF. In DNA form, the CDR3 reads TGTGCCAGCAGCTTAGTATTGACGGGGGGCTACGAGCAGTACTTC.

The rearrangement uses TRBV9 and TRBJ2-2; D call uncertain. This CDR3 comprises 15 residues. CDR1 and CDR2 (germline): SGDLS, YYNGEE. Trimming took off 3 bases at V and 5 bases at J, with 14 bases between the two ends. The CDR3: CASSARLSRTGELFF. The DNA for the CDR3 is TGTGCCAGCAGCGCCCGACTCTCTCGTACCGGGGAGCTGTTTTTT.

In this sample, this clonotype turned up many times. The gene calls are TRBV20-1 and TRBJ2-7; 12 positions agree with TRBD2. Germline CDR1 reads DFQATT; CDR2 reads SNEGSKA (reference sequence). The CDR3 sequence is 15 residues long. The V gene end was trimmed by 5 bases and the J gene end by 2 bases; junction bases not matched to a gene: 7. The CDR3, as DNA: TGCAGTGCTTCCAACAGACTAGCGGGGGCCTACGAGCAGTACTTC. As protein: CSASNRLAGAYEQYF.

This clonotype was seen a few times. This chain uses TRBV14 with TRBJ1-2; a possible D gene is TRBD1 (5 bases). The CDR3 covers 16 residues. With 1 base removed from V and 5 bases from J, the gap between germline ends came to 17 bases. CDR1 and CDR2 (germline): SGHDN, FVKESK. CDR3 sequence: CASSQVPSGAVYGYTF. Here the CDR3 DNA reads TGTGCCAGCAGCCAAGTCCCCTCCGGGGCCGTGTATGGCTACACCTTC. Supplemented by reference TRBV14 and TRBJ1-2, the full variable domain reads EAGVTQFPSHSVIEKGQTVTLRCDPISGHDNLYWYRRVMGKEIKFLLHFVKESKQDESGMPNNRFLAERTGGTYSTLKVQPAELEDSGVYFCASSQVPSGAVYGYTFGSGTRLTVV.

This clonotype has just a few counts. The V gene is TRBV7-2, the J gene TRBJ2-1; 7 nucleotides align to TRBD2. The CDR3 has 16 amino acids. The V segment lost 5 bases and the J segment 7 bases; nucleotides outside the gene matches: 14. Germline-derived CDR1 and CDR2 are SGHTA and FQGNSA. CDR3 in amino acids: CASSQRGREIPNEQFF. The CDR3 DNA is TGTGCCAGCAGCCAGAGAGGGCGGGAGATCCCGAATGAGCAGTTCTTC.

The rearrangement links TRBV2 to TRBJ2-1, with 10 bases lining up with TRBD2. There are 15 residues in the CDR3. Germline-derived CDR1 and CDR2 are SNHLY and FYNNEI. J lost 7 bases, V lost 5 bases, and 8 bases had no gene match. The CDR3 DNA follows: TGTGCCAGCAGTCCGGCTAGCGGGAGAGAAAATGAGCAGTTCTTC. This gives the protein CASSPASGRENEQFF.

This chain connects TRBV7-8 to TRBJ2-3, with D tentatively TRBD2 (6 bases). Germline CDR1 reads SGHVS; CDR2 reads FQNEAQ. The V and J ends lost 0 bases and 6 bases respectively, with 19 bases between them. CDR3 length: 17 amino acids. CDR3 DNA: TGTGCCAGCAGCTTAGCGGAGGGACTCCAATTCTTGGATACGCAGTATTTT. Translation: CASSLAEGLQFLDTQYF. Full variable domain (rest looked up from reference TRBV7-8 and TRBJ2-3): GAGVSQSPRYKVAKRGQDVALRCDPISGHVSLFWYQQALGQGPEFLTYFQNEAQLDKSGLPSDRFFAERPEGSVSTLKIQRTQQEDSAVYLCASSLAEGLQFLDTQYFGPGTRLTVL.

The sample holds many counts of this clonotype. The CDR3 region is CASSYYRGDQPQHF. In DNA, the CDR3 is TGTGCCAGCAGTTATTATCGAGGAGATCAGCCCCAGCATTTT. V gene TRBV6-2 or TRBV6-3 combines with J gene TRBJ1-5; D not resolved. Trimming took off 3 bases at V and 5 bases at J, with 11 bases between the two ends. The CDR3 totals 14 residues. Looked up from germline, CDR1 is MNHEY and CDR2 is SVGEGT.

There are a few counts of this clonotype. The chain uses TRBV4-3 and TRBJ1-1, with a possible D match to TRBD1 (5 bases). The CDR3 spans 15 residues. Germline V gene data show CDR1 as LGHNA and CDR2 as YSLEER. Trimming shortened V by 0 bases and J by 1 base, and 9 bases separated the two germline ends. The CDR3 DNA sequence: TGCGCCAGCAGCCAAGACGTCGGGGGGAACACTGAAGCTTTCTTT. As protein: CASSQDVGGNTEAFF.

This clonotype was counted only a few times. The chain links TRBV10-3 to TRBJ2-3; the D gene is possibly TRBD2 (6 bases). V lost 8 bases to trimming and J lost 2 bases, with 11 bases between them. Germline CDR1 ENHRY, CDR2 SYGVKD. The length of the CDR3 is 13 residues. Here the CDR3 DNA reads TGTGCCATCGCGACTAGGCTCACAGATACGCAGTATTTT. Translation: CAIATRLTDTQYF.

At least ten counts were recorded for this clonotype. V gene TRBV12-3 or TRBV12-4 combines with J gene TRBJ1-2; TRBD1 is a possible D gene (5 bases). The germline V and J ends were trimmed by 6 bases and 2 bases, with 10 bases remaining between them. This CDR3 spans 13 amino acids. The DNA for the CDR3 is TGTGCCAGCAGCCCATCAGGGAACTATGGCTACACCTTC. Translating it yields CASSPSGNYGYTF.

Worth noting for this clonotype: Mismatch with germline at one junction end may stem from a read error. The genes are TRBV19 and TRBJ2-7; possible D gene TRBD1, 7 bases. The germline CDR1 and CDR2 sequences are LNHDA and SQIVND (reference sequence). The CDR3 length is 13 residues. The CDR3 loop is CASSAGQTYEQHF. The CDR3 DNA reads as TGTGCCAGTAGTGCGGGACAGACCTACGAGCAGCACTTC.

The table lists this clonotype with many counts. The J gene is TRBJ1-1, the V gene TRBV5-1; no clear D gene. Per the germline V gene, CDR1 is SGHRS and CDR2 is YFSETQ. CDR3 size: 14 residues. Trimming took off 4 bases at V and 3 bases at J, with 13 bases between the two ends. CDR3 sequence reads: CASSVAGSHTEAFF. CDR3 bases: TGCGCCAGCAGCGTAGCCGGGAGCCACACTGAAGCTTTCTTT.

The rearrangement links TRBV7-9 to TRBJ1-3; tentative D call: TRBD1 (6 bases). Trimming cost V 5 bases and J 0 bases, with 14 bases left between them. The CDR3 consists of 16 residues. Germline assignment: CDR1 SEHNR and CDR2 FQNEAQ (reference sequence). CDR3 region: CASSQKTGISGNTIYF. For the CDR3, the DNA is TGTGCCAGCAGCCAGAAAACAGGGATCTCTGGAAACACCATATATTTT.

This clonotype came up a few times. This chain joins TRBV20-1 and TRBJ1-2; the D is unclear. V lost 0 bases and J lost 1, with 3 bases in between. The CDR3 loop spans 12 amino acids. Per the germline V gene, CDR1 is DFQATT and CDR2 is SNEGSKA (reference sequence). The CDR3 sequence is CSARDNNYGYTF. CDR3 DNA sequence: TGCAGTGCTAGAGACAATAACTATGGCTACACCTTC.

Worth noting for this clonotype: A much larger clone lies a single base off, so this may be a read error. The chain recombines TRBV5-1 with TRBJ2-2; TRBD2 is a possible D gene (6 bases). The CDR3 consists of 15 residues. Germline CDR1 reads SGHRS; CDR2 reads YFSETQ. The CDR3 loop is CASSLAPANTGGLFF. The CDR3 DNA reads as TGCGCCAGCAGCTTGGCCCCCGCCAACACCGGGGGGCTGTTTTTT.